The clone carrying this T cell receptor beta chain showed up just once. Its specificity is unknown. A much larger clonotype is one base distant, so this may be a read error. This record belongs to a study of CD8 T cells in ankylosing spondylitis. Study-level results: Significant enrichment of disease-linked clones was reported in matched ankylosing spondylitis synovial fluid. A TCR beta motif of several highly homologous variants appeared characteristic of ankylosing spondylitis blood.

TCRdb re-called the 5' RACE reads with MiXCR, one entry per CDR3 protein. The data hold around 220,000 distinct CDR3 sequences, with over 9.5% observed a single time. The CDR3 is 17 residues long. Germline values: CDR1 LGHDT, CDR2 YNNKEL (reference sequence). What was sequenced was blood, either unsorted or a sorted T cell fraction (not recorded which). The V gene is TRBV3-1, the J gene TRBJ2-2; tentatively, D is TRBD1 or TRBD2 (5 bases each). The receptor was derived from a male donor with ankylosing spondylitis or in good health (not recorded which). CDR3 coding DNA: TGTGCCTGCAGCCAAGACCCAGGGACGACTTCAGGCGGGGAGCTGTTTTTT. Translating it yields CACSQDPGTTSGGELFF.